A selection of T cell receptor beta chains follows, all from one sample in a study of blood T cell repertoires in COVID-19. The data were produced by immunoSEQ multiplex PCR, yet TCRdb's version contains in-frame clones alone and is incomplete. The data hold around 300,000 clones, with under 90% observed a single time. The material sequenced was PBMCs or T cells enriched from blood (not recorded which). The source is a woman between 25 and 40 years old who had recovered from COVID-19. Both conserved end residues are part of each CDR3.

CDR3 protein	J gene	V gene
CASSLQDRGYGYTF	TRBJ1-2	TRBV3-1/TRBV3-2
CASSIRGQAYHSNYGYTF	TRBJ1-2	TRBV19
CASSPQGLAGEQFF	TRBJ2-1	TRBV6-5
CASKGADSADYGYTF	TRBJ1-2	TRBV19
CASSALTGGETQYF	TRBJ2-5	TRBV7-2
CASSPWGAGQGTNEQFF	TRBJ2-1	TRBV4-1
CAWGGAINEQFF	TRBJ2-1	TRBV28
CASSLAQGNQPQHF	TRBJ1-5	TRBV5-5
CASSLVPGKNTEAFF	TRBJ1-1	TRBV5-1
CAGHRDSRDGAYEQYF	TRBJ2-7	TRBV2
CATRDSIYEQYF	TRBJ2-7	TRBV19
CASSQDGGGKKAFF	TRBJ1-1	TRBV3-1/TRBV3-2
CASAYSGNVETQYF	TRBJ2-5	TRBV10-2
CASAYFGTSDYNEQFF	TRBJ2-1	TRBV7-2
CASGGGGGGSYNEQFF	TRBJ2-1	TRBV2
CASSPPSGRVDEQYF	TRBJ2-7	TRBV18
CASSLGGTGHRSYNEQFF	TRBJ2-1	TRBV11-3
CASSPRQGFYEQYF	TRBJ2-7	TRBV5-4
CASSLGPTSASSYEQYF	TRBJ2-7	TRBV7-6
CASSLPGVGSATNEKLFF	TRBJ1-4	TRBV28
CASSPLAGGPTDTQYF	TRBJ2-3	TRBV5-1
CAWAPLGLNHQPQHF	TRBJ1-5	TRBV30
CASSVVREVGPDTQYF	TRBJ2-3	TRBV19
CATSRVGGRAGQTQYF	TRBJ2-5	TRBV15
CASSLFGSGDAFF	TRBJ1-1	TRBV5-1
CASSPSWTDPYNEQFF	TRBJ2-1	TRBV11-2
CASSGPGSEAFF	TRBJ1-1	TRBV6-4